In its sample, the clone carrying this T cell receptor (beta chain) ranks as medium-sized (0.01 to 0.1%). Its antigen remains unidentified. The CDR3 is made up of 13 amino acids. Trimming cost V 1 base and J 8 bases, with 9 bases left between them. Germline V CDR1 and CDR2: MGHRA, YSYEKL. The entry originates in a study of chemoradiotherapy in HPV16-positive cancers. Study-level findings and limits: Non-HPV-specific T cells did not expand in tumors during treatment, whereas candidate HPV-specific clones and E7-related motifs did.

Assay used: immunoSEQ multiplex PCR; TCRdb lists only in-frame clones, some missing. Of about 68,000 clones listed, roughly 90% were seen once; the top ten hold 4% to 4.5%. The sample in question was blood, obtained from a patient who underwent chemoradiotherapy. This TCR came from a human donor with HPV-associated anogenital cancer. The V and J genes are TRBV4-1 and TRBJ2-4, with D unresolved. The chain's CDR3 is CASSQGALDIQYF. CDR3 DNA: TGCGCCAGCAGCCAAGGGGCGTTGGACATTCAGTACTTC.